One and the same sample provided the 5 T cell receptor beta chains below, sequenced in a study of response to subunit inactivated influenza vaccine. TCRdb re-called the RT-PCR reads with MiXCR, one entry per CDR3 protein. This table holds some 500,000 distinct CDR3 sequences, more than 15% found once. The material sequenced was CD4+ T cells sorted from PBMCs, taken 23 months after vaccination. These receptors all stem from a man aged 45 to 70 who received an inactivated influenza vaccine.

Turning to this clonotype: The junction differs from germline at one of its ends, possibly a read error. The V gene is TRBV5-1, the J gene TRBJ2-7; TRBD1 matches 8 bases. The germline V gene encodes CDR1 SGHRS and CDR2 YFSETQ. The length of the CDR3 is 16 residues. CDR3 residues: CASSSLRTGSGNEQHF. As DNA, the CDR3 is TGCGCCAGCAGCTCTCTCCGGACAGGGTCTGGCAACGAGCAGCACTTC.

The rearrangement uses TRBV12-3 or TRBV12-4 and TRBJ2-5, with 11 bases that match TRBD1. There are 15 residues in the CDR3. J was trimmed by 5 bases and V by 6 bases; bases with no gene match: 8. The DNA for the CDR3 is TGTGCCAGCAGCCGGACAGGGGGCGTTTACGAGACCCAGTACTTC. It encodes CASSRTGGVYETQYF.

In this sample, this clonotype turned up a few times. The J gene is TRBJ2-1, the V gene TRBV5-1; 9 positions agree with TRBD1. V lost 5 bases to trimming and J lost 3 bases; unmatched junction nucleotides: 6. The CDR3 contains 15 residues. The germline V gene has CDR1 SGHRS and CDR2 YFSETQ. The CDR3 DNA is TGCGCCAGCAGGAAACAGGGGGCCGGCTACAATGAGCAGTTCTTC. Its translation: CASRKQGAGYNEQFF.

This clonotype was picked up many times. At one end, the junction sequence differs from germline, possibly due to a read error. The rearrangement joins TRBV20-1 to TRBJ2-4, with D possibly matching TRBD1 (7 bases). CDR3 size: 15 residues. Germline V gene lookup returns CDR1 DFQATT and CDR2 SNEGSKA (reference sequence). CDR3: CSAGDRVGGEDIQYF. The CDR3 nucleotides are TGCAGTGCTGGAGACAGGGTGGGGGGTGAGGACATTCAGTACTTC.

The V call is TRBV20-1, the J call TRBJ2-7; the D gene is possibly TRBD2 (6 bases). This CDR3 has 11 amino acids. The germline gives CDR1 DFQATT, CDR2 SNEGSKA (reference sequence). V lost 8 bases, J lost 3 bases, and 11 bases lay in between. The CDR3 sequence: CSTGTHYEQYF. The CDR3 region has the DNA TGCAGTACCGGGACTCACTACGAGCAGTACTTC.